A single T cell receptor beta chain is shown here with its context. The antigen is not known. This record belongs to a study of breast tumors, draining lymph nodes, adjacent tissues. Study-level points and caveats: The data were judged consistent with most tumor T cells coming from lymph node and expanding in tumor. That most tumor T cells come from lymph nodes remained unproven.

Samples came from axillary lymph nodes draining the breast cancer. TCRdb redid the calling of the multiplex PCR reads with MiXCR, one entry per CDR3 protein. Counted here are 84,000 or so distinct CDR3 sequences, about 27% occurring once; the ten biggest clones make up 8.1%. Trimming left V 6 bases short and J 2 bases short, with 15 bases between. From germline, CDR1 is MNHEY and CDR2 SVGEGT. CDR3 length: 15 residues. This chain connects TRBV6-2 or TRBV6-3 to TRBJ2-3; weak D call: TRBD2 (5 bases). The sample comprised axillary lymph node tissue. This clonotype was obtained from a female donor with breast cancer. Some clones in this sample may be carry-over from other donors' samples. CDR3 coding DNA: TGTGCCAGCAGAAACGGACTGGAATTCACAGATACGCAGTATTTT. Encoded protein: CASRNGLEFTDTQYF.